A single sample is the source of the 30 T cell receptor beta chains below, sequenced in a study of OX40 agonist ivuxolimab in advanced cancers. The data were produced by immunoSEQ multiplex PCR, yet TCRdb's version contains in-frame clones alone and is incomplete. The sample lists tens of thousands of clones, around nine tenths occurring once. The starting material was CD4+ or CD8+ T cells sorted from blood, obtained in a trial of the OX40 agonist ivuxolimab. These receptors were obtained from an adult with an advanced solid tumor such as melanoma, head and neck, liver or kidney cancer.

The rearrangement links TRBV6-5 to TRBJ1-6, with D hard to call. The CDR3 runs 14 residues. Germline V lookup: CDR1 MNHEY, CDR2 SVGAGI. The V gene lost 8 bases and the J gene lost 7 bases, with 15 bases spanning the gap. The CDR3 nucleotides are TGTGCCAGCTTCTCCGTAGGTGGGAATTCACCCCTCCACTTT. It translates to CASFSVGGNSPLHF.

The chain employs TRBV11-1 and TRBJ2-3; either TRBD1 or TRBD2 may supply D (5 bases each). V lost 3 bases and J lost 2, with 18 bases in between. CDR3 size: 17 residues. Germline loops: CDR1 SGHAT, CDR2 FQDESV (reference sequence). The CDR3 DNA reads TGTGCCAGCAGCTTGGGTGGGGGAGCGGCTTTCACAGATACGCAGTATTTT. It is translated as CASSLGGGAAFTDTQYF.

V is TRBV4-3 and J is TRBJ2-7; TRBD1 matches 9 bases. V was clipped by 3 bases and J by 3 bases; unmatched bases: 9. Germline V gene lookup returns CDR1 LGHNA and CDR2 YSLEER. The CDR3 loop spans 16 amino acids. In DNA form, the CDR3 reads TGCGCCAGCAGCCAGAGGGACAGGGCGGGCTACTACGAGCAGTACTTC. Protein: CASSQRDRAGYYEQYF.

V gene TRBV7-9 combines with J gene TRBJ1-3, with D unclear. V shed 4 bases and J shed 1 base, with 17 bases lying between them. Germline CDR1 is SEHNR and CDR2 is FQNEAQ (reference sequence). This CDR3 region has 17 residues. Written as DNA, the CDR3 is TGTGCCAGCAGCTCGACCCTATCCGGGGTGTCTGGAAACACCATATATTTT. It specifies CASSSTLSGVSGNTIYF.

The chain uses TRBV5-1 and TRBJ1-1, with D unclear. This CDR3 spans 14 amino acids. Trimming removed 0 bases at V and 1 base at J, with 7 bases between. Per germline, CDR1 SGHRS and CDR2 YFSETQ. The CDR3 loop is CASSLVPANTEAFF. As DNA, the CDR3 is TGCGCCAGCAGCTTGGTCCCTGCGAACACTGAAGCTTTCTTT.

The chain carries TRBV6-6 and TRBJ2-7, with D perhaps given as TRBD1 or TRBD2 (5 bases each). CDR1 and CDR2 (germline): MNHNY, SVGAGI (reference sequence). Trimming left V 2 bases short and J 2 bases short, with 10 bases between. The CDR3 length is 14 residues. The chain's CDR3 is CASSYEEGTYEQYF. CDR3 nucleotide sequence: TGTGCCAGCAGTTACGAAGAGGGGACCTACGAGCAGTACTTC.

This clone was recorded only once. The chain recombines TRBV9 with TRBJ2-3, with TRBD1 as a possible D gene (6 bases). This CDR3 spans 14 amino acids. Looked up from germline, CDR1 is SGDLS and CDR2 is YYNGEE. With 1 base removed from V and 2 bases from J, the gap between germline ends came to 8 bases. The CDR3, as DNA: TGTGCCAGCAGCGTAACAGGGCTCACAGATACGCAGTATTTT. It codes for CASSVTGLTDTQYF.

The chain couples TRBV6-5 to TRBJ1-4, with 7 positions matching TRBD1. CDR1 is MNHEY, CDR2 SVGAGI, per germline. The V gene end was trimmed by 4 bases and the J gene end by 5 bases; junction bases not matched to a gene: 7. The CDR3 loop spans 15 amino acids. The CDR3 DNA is TGTGCCAGCAGTTCTGGGACAGCAGAGAATGAAAAACTGTTTTTT. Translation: CASSSGTAENEKLFF.

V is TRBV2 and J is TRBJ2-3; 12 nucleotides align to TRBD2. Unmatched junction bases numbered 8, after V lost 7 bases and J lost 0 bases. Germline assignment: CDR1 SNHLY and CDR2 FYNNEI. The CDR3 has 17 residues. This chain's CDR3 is CASTRLAGVSSTDTQYF. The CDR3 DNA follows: TGTGCCAGCACGAGACTAGCGGGAGTTAGTAGCACAGATACGCAGTATTTT.

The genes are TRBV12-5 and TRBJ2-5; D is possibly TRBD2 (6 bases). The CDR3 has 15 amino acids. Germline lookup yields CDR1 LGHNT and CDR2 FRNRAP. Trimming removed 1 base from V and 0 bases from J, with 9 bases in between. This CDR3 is CASGLGTTYQETQYF. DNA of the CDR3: TGTGCTAGTGGTTTGGGGACTACGTACCAAGAGACCCAGTACTTC.

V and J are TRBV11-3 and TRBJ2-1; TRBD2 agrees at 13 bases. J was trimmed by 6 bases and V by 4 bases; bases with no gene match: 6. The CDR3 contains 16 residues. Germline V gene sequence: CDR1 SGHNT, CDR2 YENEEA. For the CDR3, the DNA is TGTGCCAGCAGCTCGACTAGCGGGGGGACGGGCAATGAGCAGTTCTTC. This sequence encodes CASSSTSGGTGNEQFF.

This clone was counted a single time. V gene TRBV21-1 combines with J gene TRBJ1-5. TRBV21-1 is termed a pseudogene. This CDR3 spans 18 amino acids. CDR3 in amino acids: CASSKREGGGSWNQPQHF. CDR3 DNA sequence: TGTGCCAGCAGCAAAAGGGAGGGAGGGGGCTCGTGGAATCAGCCCCAGCATTTT.

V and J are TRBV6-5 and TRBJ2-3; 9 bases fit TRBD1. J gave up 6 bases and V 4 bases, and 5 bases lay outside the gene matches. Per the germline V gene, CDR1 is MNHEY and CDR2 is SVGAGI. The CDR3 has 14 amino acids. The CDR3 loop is CASSSDRGADTQYF. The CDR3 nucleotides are TGTGCCAGCAGTTCGGACAGGGGAGCGGATACGCAGTATTTT.

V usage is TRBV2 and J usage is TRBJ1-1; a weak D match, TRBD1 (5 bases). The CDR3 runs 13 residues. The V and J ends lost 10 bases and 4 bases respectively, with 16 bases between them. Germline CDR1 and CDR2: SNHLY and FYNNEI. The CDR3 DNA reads TGTGCCATCGGCCTGGGAGGGACCACTGAAGCTTTCTTT. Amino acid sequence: CAIGLGGTTEAFF.

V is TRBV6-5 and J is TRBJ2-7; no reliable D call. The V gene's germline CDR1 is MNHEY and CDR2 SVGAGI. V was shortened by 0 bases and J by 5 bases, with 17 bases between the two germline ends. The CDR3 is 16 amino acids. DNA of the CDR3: TGTGCCAGCAGTTACTCGATGAGGACCCAGAACGACGAGCAGTACTTC. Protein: CASSYSMRTQNDEQYF.

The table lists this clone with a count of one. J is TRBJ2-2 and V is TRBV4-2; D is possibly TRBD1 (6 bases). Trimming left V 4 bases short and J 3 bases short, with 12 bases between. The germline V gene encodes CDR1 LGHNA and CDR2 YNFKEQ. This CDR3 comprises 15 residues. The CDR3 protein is CASSPVAGDTGELFF. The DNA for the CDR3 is TGTGCCAGCAGCCCGGTGGCAGGGGACACCGGGGAGCTGTTTTTT.

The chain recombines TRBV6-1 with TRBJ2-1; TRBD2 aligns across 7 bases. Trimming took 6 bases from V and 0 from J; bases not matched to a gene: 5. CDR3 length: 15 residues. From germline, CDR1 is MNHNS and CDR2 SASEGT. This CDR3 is CASRGGEGSYNEQFF. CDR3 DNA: TGTGCCAGCAGGGGAGGGGAAGGCTCCTACAATGAGCAGTTCTTC.

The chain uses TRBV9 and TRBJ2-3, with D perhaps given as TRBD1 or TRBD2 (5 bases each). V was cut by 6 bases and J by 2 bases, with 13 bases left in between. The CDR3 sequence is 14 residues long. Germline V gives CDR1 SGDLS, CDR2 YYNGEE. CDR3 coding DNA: TGTGCCAGCACTGGGACGGGTTCCACAGATACGCAGTATTTT. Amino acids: CASTGTGSTDTQYF.

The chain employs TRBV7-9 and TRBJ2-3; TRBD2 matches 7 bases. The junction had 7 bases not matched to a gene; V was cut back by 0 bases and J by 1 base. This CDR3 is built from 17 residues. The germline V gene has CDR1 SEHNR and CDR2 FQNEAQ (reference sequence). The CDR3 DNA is TGTGCCAGCAGCTTAGCGGGAGGGCTATTGGGCACAGATACGCAGTATTTT. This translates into CASSLAGGLLGTDTQYF.

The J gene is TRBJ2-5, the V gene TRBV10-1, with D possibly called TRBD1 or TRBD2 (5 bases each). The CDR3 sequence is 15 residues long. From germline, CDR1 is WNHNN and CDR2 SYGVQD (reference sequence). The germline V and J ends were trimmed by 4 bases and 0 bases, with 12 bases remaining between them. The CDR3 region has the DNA TGCGCCAGCAGTGGGGACCCGAGAGACCAAGAGACCCAGTACTTC. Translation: CASSGDPRDQETQYF.

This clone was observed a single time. CDR3 residues: CASSSLTGFNYGYTF. CDR3 coding DNA: TGTGCCAGCAGCTCCCTGACAGGATTCAACTATGGCTACACCTTC. The chain joins TRBV7-9 to TRBJ1-2; tentatively, D is TRBD1 (6 bases). Trimming took 4 bases from V and 2 from J, leaving 14 bases between them. Germline loops: CDR1 SEHNR, CDR2 FQNEAQ (reference sequence). CDR3 size: 15 residues.

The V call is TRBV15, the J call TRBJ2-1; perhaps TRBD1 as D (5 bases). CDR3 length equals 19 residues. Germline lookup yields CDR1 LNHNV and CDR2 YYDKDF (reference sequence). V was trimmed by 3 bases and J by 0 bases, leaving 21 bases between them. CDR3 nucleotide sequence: TGTGCCACCAGCAGGATTCAGACCAACAGGCCACTCTCCTACAATGAGCAGTTCTTC. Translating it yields CATSRIQTNRPLSYNEQFF.

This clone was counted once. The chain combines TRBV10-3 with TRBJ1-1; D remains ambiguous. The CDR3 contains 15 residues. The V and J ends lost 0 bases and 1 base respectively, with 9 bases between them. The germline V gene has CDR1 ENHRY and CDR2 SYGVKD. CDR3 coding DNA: TGTGCCATCAGTGAGTCCGTTGTTGGGAACACTGAAGCTTTCTTT. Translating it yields CAISESVVGNTEAFF.

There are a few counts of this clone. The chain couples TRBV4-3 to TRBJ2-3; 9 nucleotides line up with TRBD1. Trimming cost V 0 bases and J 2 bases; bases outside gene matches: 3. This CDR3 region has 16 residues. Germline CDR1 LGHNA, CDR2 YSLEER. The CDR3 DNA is TGCGCCAGCAGCCAAGAAGGACAGGGGTACACAGATACGCAGTATTTT. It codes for CASSQEGQGYTDTQYF.

CDR3 residues: CASGLGGQLDTQYF. CDR3 coding DNA: TGTGCCAGCGGATTGGGGGGCCAATTAGATACGCAGTATTTT. This chain connects TRBV6-5 to TRBJ2-3; D assignment may be TRBD1 or TRBD2 (6 bases each). CDR1 and CDR2 (germline): MNHEY, SVGAGI. The length of the CDR3 is 14 residues. V was pared by 8 bases and J by 5 bases, with 17 bases between.

This CDR3 is CASSLDRGPTDTQYF. CDR3 sequence (DNA): TGCGCCAGCAGCTTGGACAGGGGGCCGACAGATACGCAGTATTTT. This sequence joins TRBV5-1 and TRBJ2-3; TRBD1 matches 9 bases. The V gene's germline CDR1 is SGHRS and CDR2 YFSETQ. V lost 0 bases to trimming and J lost 3 bases; unmatched junction nucleotides: 2. The CDR3 extends over 15 amino acids. Supplemented by reference TRBV5-1 and TRBJ2-3, the full variable domain reads KAGVTQTPRYLIKTRGQQVTLSCSPISGHRSVSWYQQTPGQGLQFLFEYFSETQRNKGNFPGRFSGRQFSNSRSEMNVSTLELGDSALYLCASSLDRGPTDTQYFGPGTRLTVL.

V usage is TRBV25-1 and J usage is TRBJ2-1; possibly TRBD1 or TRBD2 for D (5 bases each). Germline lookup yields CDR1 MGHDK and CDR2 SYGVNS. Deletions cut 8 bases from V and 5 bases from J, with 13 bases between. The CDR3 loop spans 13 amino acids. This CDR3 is CASSSGQHNEQFF. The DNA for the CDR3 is TGTGCCAGCTCATCGGGGCAGCACAATGAGCAGTTCTTC.

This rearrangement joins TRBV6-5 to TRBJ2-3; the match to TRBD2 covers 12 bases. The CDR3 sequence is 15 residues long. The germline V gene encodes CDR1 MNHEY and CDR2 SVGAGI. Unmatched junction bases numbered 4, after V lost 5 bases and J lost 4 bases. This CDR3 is CASSRLAGASDTQYF. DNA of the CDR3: TGTGCCAGCAGTAGACTAGCGGGAGCTTCAGATACGCAGTATTTT.

The CDR3 spells CASSLGTGGLETQYF. CDR3 coding DNA: TGTGCCAGCAGCTTAGGGACAGGGGGATTGGAGACCCAGTACTTC. V and J are TRBV5-5 and TRBJ2-5; 11 nucleotides match TRBD1. The CDR3 runs to 15 residues. V dropped 2 bases and J dropped 5; count of bases not matched to a gene: 5. Germline values: CDR1 SGHKS, CDR2 YYEKEE (reference sequence).

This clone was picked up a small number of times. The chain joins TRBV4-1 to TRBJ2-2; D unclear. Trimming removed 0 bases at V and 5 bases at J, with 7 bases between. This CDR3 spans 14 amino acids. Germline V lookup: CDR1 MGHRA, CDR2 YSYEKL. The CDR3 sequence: CASSQEAATGELFF. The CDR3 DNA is TGCGCCAGCAGCCAAGAGGCGGCGACCGGGGAGCTGTTTTTT.